One sample yielded the 22 T cell receptor beta chains listed below, sequenced in a study of T cell responses to AZD1222 COVID-19 vaccine (dated by TCRdb to 2020 to 2022). The time point tag for this specimen amounts to: baseline before first vaccination. The method was the immunoSEQ multiplex PCR assay. Not all clones reach the TCRdb copy of this immuneACCESS table, which keeps in-frame sequences only. Checked studies attribute under half of the gap to unresolved V genes and leave the rest unexplained. Here the sample has approximately 160,000 clones; roughly 93% occur a single time. Jointly, the top ten make up approximately 0.97% of the sample. Material: peripheral blood, obtained on day 0 of AZD1222 vaccination. The receptor set was obtained from an adult in good health.

V gene TRBV3-1 (or the pseudogene TRBV3-2) combines with J gene TRBJ2-1; 7 bases fit TRBD1. Germline V lookup: CDR1 LGHDT, CDR2 YNNKEL (reference sequence). The CDR3 loop spans 15 amino acids. Trimming at V came to 4 bases and at J to 10 bases, leaving 13 bases not matched to a gene. The CDR3 nucleotides read TGTGCCAGCAGCCCCTGGGACAGCCAGACAGGGGAGCAGTTCTTC. It specifies CASSPWDSQTGEQFF.

The chain joins TRBV10-3 to TRBJ1-4; TRBD1 matches 8 bases. The CDR3 runs to 14 residues. V trimming: 6 bases; J trimming: 7 bases; junction bases outside the gene matches: 7. CDR1 and CDR2 (germline): ENHRY, SYGVKD. The CDR3 region has the DNA TGTGCCATCAGATCGACAGGGGCCCTTGAAAAACTGTTTTTT. Translation gives CAIRSTGALEKLFF.

The J gene is TRBJ2-1, the V gene TRBV5-1; D unresolved. With 2 bases removed from V and 5 bases from J, the gap between germline ends came to 5 bases. Germline CDR1 is SGHRS and CDR2 is YFSETQ. The CDR3 is made up of 12 amino acids. CDR3 region: CASSFSNNEQFF. The CDR3 bases are TGCGCCAGCAGCTTCAGCAACAATGAGCAGTTCTTC. The full variable domain, with the rest looked up from reference TRBV5-1 and TRBJ2-1, is KAGVTQTPRYLIKTRGQQVTLSCSPISGHRSVSWYQQTPGQGLQFLFEYFSETQRNKGNFPGRFSGRQFSNSRSEMNVSTLELGDSALYLCASSFSNNEQFFGPGTRLTVL.

This chain uses TRBV3-1 (or the pseudogene TRBV3-2) with TRBJ1-1; no firm D call. Per the germline V gene, CDR1 is LGHDT and CDR2 is YNNKEL (reference sequence). The V gene lost 4 bases and the J gene lost 0 bases, with 12 bases spanning the gap. The CDR3 sequence is 15 residues long. The CDR3 region is CASSPRPQMNTEAFF. CDR3 DNA sequence: TGTGCCAGCAGCCCCAGACCCCAGATGAACACTGAAGCTTTCTTT.

The chain uses TRBV6-5 and TRBJ1-2; possible D gene TRBD1, 6 bases. CDR3 size: 15 residues. With 7 bases removed from V and 3 bases from J, the gap between germline ends came to 18 bases. From germline, CDR1 is MNHEY and CDR2 SVGAGI. The CDR3 loop reads CASTLTGLGDYGYTF. The CDR3 DNA reads TGTGCCAGCACCCTAACAGGGCTCGGCGACTATGGCTACACCTTC.

The gene calls are TRBV29-1 and TRBJ2-1; D not resolved. The CDR3 loop spans 11 amino acids. In germline, CDR1 is SQVTM, CDR2 ANQGSEA. Trimming took 4 bases from V and 4 from J, leaving 5 bases between them. The CDR3 coding sequence is TGCAGCGTTGGCGGATACAATGAGCAGTTCTTC. This sequence encodes CSVGGYNEQFF.

The rearrangement links TRBV5-6 to TRBJ1-6; unclear D gene. This CDR3 is 14 amino acids long. Germline V gene lookup returns CDR1 SGHDT and CDR2 YYEEEE. V lost 3 bases to trimming and J lost 8 bases, with 12 bases between them. The CDR3: CASSSIGRDSPLHF. The CDR3 DNA sequence: TGTGCCAGCAGCTCTATCGGGAGAGATTCACCCCTCCACTTT.

The V and J genes are TRBV6-5 and TRBJ1-2; TRBD1 might be the D (6 bases). Trimming took 2 bases from V and 0 from J, leaving 13 bases between them. The CDR3 length is 16 residues. CDR1 MNHEY and CDR2 SVGAGI come from the germline V gene. CDR3 nucleotide sequence: TGTGCCAGCAGTTACGGAGCCGGGACAACTAACTATGGCTACACCTTC. This gives the protein CASSYGAGTTNYGYTF.

The CDR3 protein is CATSASLGDEQFF. Written as DNA, the CDR3 is TGTGCCACCAGTGCCTCACTAGGCGATGAGCAGTTCTTC. This chain connects TRBV24-1 to TRBJ2-1, with D possibly TRBD2 on 5 matching bases. V was shortened by 5 bases and J by 8 bases, with 12 bases between the two germline ends. Germline V gene sequence: CDR1 KGHDR, CDR2 SFDVKD. The CDR3 covers 13 residues.

The chain is built from TRBV30 and TRBJ1-1; D is ambiguous. V was pared by 5 bases and J by 10 bases, with 23 bases between. The CDR3 totals 14 residues. Germline V gene lookup returns CDR1 GTSNPN and CDR2 SVGIG (reference sequence). The CDR3 loop reads CAWGREGIFPGAFF. The CDR3 DNA is TGTGCCTGGGGTCGGGAGGGTATCTTTCCTGGAGCTTTCTTT. Variable domain in full (rest from reference TRBV30 and TRBJ1-1): SQTIHQWPATLVQPVGSPLSLECTVEGTSNPNLYWYRQAAGRGLQLLFYSVGIGQISSEVPQNLSASRPQDRQFILSSKKLLLSDSGFYLCAWGREGIFPGAFFGQGTRLTVV.

V gene TRBV4-3 combines with J gene TRBJ2-3, with TRBD2 matching 13 bases. V dropped 4 bases and J dropped 1; count of bases not matched to a gene: 11. This CDR3 spans 19 amino acids. Germline CDR1 and CDR2: LGHNA and YSLEER. CDR3 in amino acids: CASSPFTSGGAGGTDTQYF. CDR3 bases: TGCGCCAGCAGCCCGTTTACTAGCGGGGGGGCCGGGGGCACAGATACGCAGTATTTT.

The rearrangement links TRBV3-1 (or the pseudogene TRBV3-2) to TRBJ1-1; TRBD1 aligns across 7 bases. Germline loops: CDR1 LGHDT, CDR2 YNNKEL (reference sequence). V dropped 0 bases and J dropped 5; count of bases not matched to a gene: 3. The CDR3 consists of 14 residues. The CDR3 DNA reads TGTGCCAGCAGCCAAGAGTCCAGGGGGACTGAAGCTTTCTTT. Residues: CASSQESRGTEAFF.

The chain links TRBV19 to TRBJ1-6; 9 nucleotides match TRBD1. CDR3 length: 16 residues. The germline gives CDR1 LNHDA, CDR2 SQIVND (reference sequence). V shed 5 bases, J shed 7 bases, and the junction held 9 bases outside the gene matches. The CDR3 is CASSLTGGARNSPLHF. The CDR3, as DNA: TGTGCCAGTAGTCTTACAGGGGGCGCGAGAAATTCACCCCTCCACTTT.

J is TRBJ1-5 and V is TRBV4-1; D is unclear. Germline values: CDR1 MGHRA, CDR2 YSYEKL. Trimming removed 4 bases at V and 7 bases at J, with 14 bases between. The CDR3 is made up of 14 amino acids. The CDR3 here is CASSRGGSGQPQHF. CDR3 coding DNA: TGCGCCAGCAGCCGGGGAGGATCTGGGCAGCCCCAGCATTTT.

V is TRBV7-3 and J is TRBJ1-1, with 9 bases identical to TRBD1. CDR1 SGHTA and CDR2 FQGTGA come from the germline V gene. Trimming cost V 4 bases and J 4 bases; bases outside gene matches: 4. The CDR3 runs to 14 residues. The CDR3 protein is CASSSKTGGTEAFF. In DNA, the CDR3 is TGTGCCAGCAGCTCTAAGACAGGGGGCACTGAAGCTTTCTTT.

On this clone itself: The junction does not match germline at one end; this may be a read error. V is TRBV3-1 (or the pseudogene TRBV3-2) and J is TRBJ2-7; 7 bases fit TRBD1. Germline CDR1 reads LGHDT; CDR2 reads YNNKEL (reference sequence). CDR3 length equals 10 residues. CDR3 loop: CAISRTGQYF. CDR3 bases: TGTGCCATCAGCCGGACAGGGCAGTACTTC.

The chain recombines TRBV18 with TRBJ2-7; no clear D gene. The CDR3 consists of 12 residues. Trimming left V 6 bases short and J 1 base short, with 7 bases between. From germline, CDR1 is KGHSH and CDR2 LQKENI. The CDR3 spells CASSTQSYEQYF. The DNA for the CDR3 is TGTGCCAGCTCGACGCAGTCCTACGAGCAGTACTTC.

Comment on this clone: Additional DNA sequences in this sample encode the identical CDR3. V usage is TRBV28 and J usage is TRBJ1-2; D is possibly TRBD1 (5 bases). Trimming removed 6 bases from V and 5 bases from J, with 10 bases in between. The germline V gene has CDR1 MDHEN and CDR2 SYDVKM. The CDR3 contains 12 residues. The CDR3 sequence is CASSRRGYGYTF. In DNA, the CDR3 is TGTGCCAGCAGCCGAAGGGGTTATGGCTACACCTTC.

The CDR3 protein is CASSIQGNGELFF. CDR3 DNA: TGTGCCAGTAGTATACAGGGAAACGGGGAGCTGTTTTTT. J is TRBJ2-2 and V is TRBV19; D is perhaps TRBD1 (5 bases). This CDR3 is 13 amino acids long. Germline-derived CDR1 and CDR2 are LNHDA and SQIVND (reference sequence). V lost 2 bases, J lost 7 bases, and 8 bases lay in between.

V gene TRBV3-1 (or the pseudogene TRBV3-2) combines with J gene TRBJ2-3, with D maybe TRBD2 (5 bases). Trimming pared 8 bases from V and 9 bases from J, leaving 18 bases between. The germline V gene encodes CDR1 LGHDT and CDR2 YNNKEL (reference sequence). The CDR3 runs to 13 residues. The CDR3: CASERLAPRTQYF. CDR3 in DNA: TGTGCCAGCGAACGGCTAGCCCCGAGGACGCAGTATTTT.

V is TRBV15 and J is TRBJ1-1; D not certain. V lost 0 bases to trimming and J lost 3 bases, with 5 bases between them. Germline lookup yields CDR1 LNHNV and CDR2 YYDKDF (reference sequence). This CDR3 region has 13 residues. The CDR3 is CATSRDGDTEAFF. The CDR3 DNA reads as TGTGCCACCAGCAGAGACGGGGACACTGAAGCTTTCTTT.

The rearrangement links TRBV6-1 to TRBJ2-6; D is unclear. Trimming stripped 4 bases from V and 0 bases from J, with 16 bases between. CDR1 MNHNS and CDR2 SASEGT come from the germline V gene. CDR3 length: 18 residues. The chain's CDR3 is CASSANLASGSGANVLTF. The CDR3 DNA sequence: TGTGCCAGCAGTGCCAATCTCGCCTCAGGCTCTGGGGCCAACGTCCTGACTTTC.